This T cell receptor beta chain was found in a study of blood T cell repertoires in COVID-19. At the level of the study: In each case, the material was cDNA or gDNA derived from T cells, B-cell-depleted T cells, or PBMCs.

On this clone: At one of its ends the junction is not consistent with the germline gene, which may arise from a read error.

Residents of over 20 US areas, aged about 18 to 95 years, made up the participants. Germline V gene lookup returns CDR1 LGHDT and CDR2 YNNKEL (reference sequence). This CDR3 is built from 11 residues. The repertoire was sequenced with immunoSEQ multiplex PCR; TCRdb's copy has only in-frame clones and lacks some. The data contain more than 250,000 clones, around 87% of them singletons. The source of this sequence is a woman younger than 45 who had recovered from COVID-19. The V call is TRBV3-1 (or the pseudogene TRBV3-2), the J call TRBJ2-7; 7 bases map to TRBD1. The sample was PBMCs or T cells enriched from blood (not recorded which). The CDR3 loop is CASSQTGQQDF. The CDR3 nucleotides read TGTGCCAGCAGCCAGACGGGACAGCAAGACTTC.